This T cell receptor (beta chain) was retrieved from a study of human T cells and chemical hapten exposure (dated by TCRdb to 2020 to 2022). Background for the entire study: For sensitization, 2% DPC in acetone was applied to a 2 cm by 2 cm area of upper inner arm skin. Weekly therapeutic DPC doses were additionally applied to the scalp of patients throughout the approximately 25-week study period. Patch testing on the upper back used Finn chambers containing 0.01% DPC, with scoring done after 6 days according to International Contact Dermatitis Research Group standards. The patient cohort, mostly female, included alopecia areata with under or over 50% scalp involvement, alopecia totalis and alopecia universalis. Libraries were pooled for sequencing, and variation in per-sample TCR yields was attributed mainly to small differences in library volumes within the pool. Peripheral blood TCR repertoire changes were tracked in vivo in alopecia patients during primary and secondary sensitization to the hapten diphenylcyclopropenone (DPC). Blood samples were taken from patients before sensitization (week 0) and at 2, 6 and about 24 weeks after DPC sensitization. About 28 alopecia patients gave blood for TCR sequencing at one to four time points (pre-sensitization, 2, 6 and 24 weeks).

This clonotype was seen a few times. Its antigen remains undetermined. Base quality data are lacking; no much larger clone is found one base away. Library construction relied on RACE. The listed sequencing device is NextSeq 500. During library preparation, unique molecular identifiers were attached to individual cDNA molecules so that TCRs could be counted quantitatively and reproducibly. Each blood RNA sample was used to sequence both TCR alpha and TCR beta chains. Per the original workflow: Samples had a median of approximately 93,000 TCRs, with a range from roughly 23,224 to 700,000. V, J and CDR3 annotation of the TCR reads was performed with the Decombinator software suite. Every sample was subsampled to the same number of TCRs (28,000) for the PS versus PT1 abundance plots. Expanded TCRs were defined as absent before sensitization and observed at least eight times at the 2-week time point. TCRdb took the public reads, trimmed them with fastp at Q25, ran MiXCR for clone calling and kept in-frame beta chains. Each entry merges the rows of one CDR3 protein and shows their most common DNA and genes. The authors' filters were not applied to this entry. The sample table contains 70,000 to 75,000 distinct CDR3 sequences; only one count was recorded for about 32% of them. About 8.9% of the sample is in the top ten clones.

V was cut back by 3 bases and J by 4 bases, leaving a gap of 13 bases between them. The CDR3 goes from the cysteine to the phenylalanine over 14 residues. CDR3 DNA only is kept here, 42 bases in frame from base 1. Overall study results and their limits: The number of TCRs above 1 in 1000 frequency did not change with DPC sensitization; there was no evidence of global repertoire structure alterations. Repeated subsampling changed both the strength of the expansion versus patch-test correlation and the threshold at which the correlation became significant. Patch test score was positively correlated with the number of PT1 expanded TCRs, with significance at thresholds 8, 16 and 32 but not at 4. Because every patient had alopecia, a presumed autoimmune disease, the patients' immune response might differ from that of healthy individuals. Significantly more large CDR3 similarity clusters were formed by expanded TCRs than by pre-sensitization or healthy control sets, consistent with antigen-driven responses.

The sample's time point label is to be understood as: patch test 1, 2 weeks after DPC sensitization. Per the publication, the treatment or condition label means: therapeutic diphenylcyclopropenone sensitization with weekly scalp DPC. At every patch-test visit, the blood draw took place before the patch test was put on. To be eligible, patients had to be aged 18 to 70, diagnosed with alopecia and judged suitable for DPC therapy, while pregnant patients were excluded. Total RNA was extracted from unfractionated whole blood that had been collected in Tempus Blood RNA tubes. This sequence was found in a man in his forties or fifties with alopecia areata. Some clones in this sample may be carry-over from other donors' samples. The chain employs TRBV12-3 or TRBV12-4 and TRBJ2-7; the D region possibly corresponds to TRBD1 (7 bases align). This specimen was whole blood, taken in connection with sensitization to the hapten diphenylcyclopropenone (DPC). The sequenced DNA: TGTGCCAGCAGTTTTGCGACAGGGAGGTACGAGCAGTACTTC. This is translated as CASSFATGRYEQYF.